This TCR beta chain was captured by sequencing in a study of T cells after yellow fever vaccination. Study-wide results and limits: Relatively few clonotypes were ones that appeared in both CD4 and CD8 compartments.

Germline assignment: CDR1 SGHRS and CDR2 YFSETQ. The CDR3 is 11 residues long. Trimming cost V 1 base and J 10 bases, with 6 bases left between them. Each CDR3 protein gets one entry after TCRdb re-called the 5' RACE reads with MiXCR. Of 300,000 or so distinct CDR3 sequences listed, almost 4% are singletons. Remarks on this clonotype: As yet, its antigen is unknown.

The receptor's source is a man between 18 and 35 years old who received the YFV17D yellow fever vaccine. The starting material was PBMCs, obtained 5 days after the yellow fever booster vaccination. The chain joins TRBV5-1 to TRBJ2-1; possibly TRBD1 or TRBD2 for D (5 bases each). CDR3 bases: TGCGCCAGCAGCTTGTGGGGGGAGCAGTTCTTC. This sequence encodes CASSLWGEQFF.